These 32 T cell receptor beta chains were sequenced from one sample in a study of cytomegalovirus exposure and HLA in healthy donors. Assay used: immunoSEQ multiplex PCR; TCRdb lists only in-frame clones, some missing. The sample consists of 150,000 to 250,000 clones, roughly 81% of them appearing once. What was sequenced was PBMCs. The receptors derive from a woman under 40 in good health and CMV-seronegative.

The chain joins TRBV19 to TRBJ1-4; the D gene is possibly TRBD1 (5 bases). Germline V gene data show CDR1 as LNHDA and CDR2 as SQIVND (reference sequence). The V end was cut by 7 bases, the J end by 7 bases, with 19 bases between. The CDR3 loop spans 15 amino acids. The CDR3 DNA reads as TGTGCCAGTATGGGCCTCGGGGGATTGGCTGAAAAACTGTTTTTT. This sequence encodes CASMGLGGLAEKLFF.

V gene TRBV27 combines with J gene TRBJ2-7; D call uncertain. CDR3 length equals 15 residues. V shed 2 bases and J shed 3 bases, with 14 bases lying between them. Germline V CDR1 and CDR2: MNHEY, SMNVEV (reference sequence). This chain's CDR3 is CASSLAPSADYEQYF. The CDR3 region has the DNA TGTGCCAGCAGTTTAGCCCCAAGCGCGGACTACGAGCAGTACTTC.

J is TRBJ2-1 and V is TRBV30, with D uncertain. The CDR3 length is 12 residues. Germline V gene sequence: CDR1 GTSNPN, CDR2 SVGIG (reference sequence). V was shortened by 5 bases and J by 7 bases, with 12 bases between the two germline ends. DNA for the CDR3: TGTGCCTGGGCCCCACCGGGTAATGAGCAGTTCTTC. Its protein is CAWAPPGNEQFF.

This clone came up once. The gene calls are TRBV7-9 and TRBJ2-2; tentatively, D is TRBD1 (6 bases). Trimming cost V 3 bases and J 4 bases, with 12 bases left between them. The V gene's germline CDR1 is SEHNR and CDR2 FQNEAQ (reference sequence). CDR3 length: 15 amino acids. The CDR3 reads CASSLPLGATGELFF. The DNA of the CDR3 is TGTGCCAGCAGCTTGCCTTTGGGGGCCACCGGGGAGCTGTTTTTT.

With regard to this clone: Other DNA sequences in the same sample also yield this CDR3. V is TRBV5-1 and J is TRBJ1-2, with TRBD1 matching over 8 bases. Per the germline V gene, CDR1 is SGHRS and CDR2 is YFSETQ. V lost 0 bases and J lost 5; bases outside the gene matches: 3. The CDR3 has 14 residues. The CDR3 loop reads CASSLGDRGYGYTF. DNA for the CDR3: TGCGCCAGCAGCTTGGGCGACAGGGGATATGGCTACACCTTC.

The chain carries TRBV5-1 and TRBJ2-2; 7 bases agree with TRBD2. With V trimmed by 8 bases and J by 1 base, 11 bases remained unmatched. The V gene's germline CDR1 is SGHRS and CDR2 YFSETQ. This CDR3 is 16 amino acids long. The CDR3, as DNA: TGCGCCAGTCGGGATGCCGGGACTATGAACACCGGGGAGCTGTTTTTT. Translated, it gives CASRDAGTMNTGELFF. Full variable domain (rest looked up from reference TRBV5-1 and TRBJ2-2): KAGVTQTPRYLIKTRGQQVTLSCSPISGHRSVSWYQQTPGQGLQFLFEYFSETQRNKGNFPGRFSGRQFSNSRSEMNVSTLELGDSALYLCASRDAGTMNTGELFFGEGSRLTVL.

The chain is built from TRBV27 and TRBJ2-7; the D is unclear. The CDR3 contains 15 residues. Germline V gene data show CDR1 as MNHEY and CDR2 as SMNVEV (reference sequence). V was pared by 6 bases and J by 0 bases, with 15 bases between. In DNA form, the CDR3 reads TGTGCCAGCAGAGTGACGGTGAGGAGCTCCTACGAGCAGTACTTC. This sequence encodes CASRVTVRSSYEQYF.

The chain recombines TRBV5-6 with TRBJ1-2; perhaps TRBD1 as D (5 bases). Germline values: CDR1 SGHDT, CDR2 YYEEEE. V was shortened by 4 bases and J by 3 bases, with 13 bases between the two germline ends. CDR3 length: 14 residues. The CDR3 region has the DNA TGTGCCAGCAGCCCCAGGGCTGGTTACTATGGCTACACCTTC. This gives the protein CASSPRAGYYGYTF.

V gene TRBV2 combines with J gene TRBJ1-6, with 7 bases identical to TRBD1. After removal of 6 bases from V and 6 bases from J, the junction contained 11 bases not matched to a gene. The CDR3 has 16 residues. Per the germline V gene, CDR1 is SNHLY and CDR2 is FYNNEI. The CDR3 nucleotides read TGTGCCAGCAGCGGACAGGTCGCATTGGGTAATTCACCCCTCCACTTT. This gives the protein CASSGQVALGNSPLHF.

V usage is TRBV2 and J usage is TRBJ2-4; possibly TRBD1 for D (6 bases). Germline loops: CDR1 SNHLY, CDR2 FYNNEI. With 4 bases removed from V and 3 bases from J, the gap between germline ends came to 7 bases. The CDR3 has 13 amino acids. The CDR3 is CASSAGDKNIQYF. The CDR3, as DNA: TGTGCCAGCAGTGCAGGGGACAAAAACATTCAGTACTTC.

The V gene is TRBV9, the J gene TRBJ2-1, with TRBD2 identical over 9 bases. CDR3 length equals 14 residues. Germline values: CDR1 SGDLS, CDR2 YYNGEE. V trimming: 3 bases; J trimming: 9 bases; junction bases outside the gene matches: 7. The CDR3 DNA is TGTGCCAGCAGCGGACTAGCGGTGATGGGTGAGCAGTTCTTC. Protein product: CASSGLAVMGEQFF.

V is TRBV6-5 and J is TRBJ1-5; tentatively, D is TRBD1 (6 bases). This CDR3 contains 14 residues. Trimming pared 0 bases from V and 7 bases from J, leaving 10 bases between. The V gene's germline CDR1 is MNHEY and CDR2 SVGAGI. The CDR3 loop reads CASSYSSGGQPQHF. Written as DNA, the CDR3 is TGTGCCAGCAGTTACTCTTCGGGGGGCCAGCCCCAGCATTTT.

This clone came up once. This rearrangement joins TRBV27 to TRBJ2-1; 9 nucleotides agree with TRBD2. V lost 0 bases, J lost 5 bases, and 8 bases stayed unmatched. CDR3 length equals 17 residues. Germline CDR1 and CDR2: MNHEY and SMNVEV (reference sequence). The chain's CDR3 is CASSLSPGLASDNEQFF. DNA of the CDR3: TGTGCCAGCAGTTTATCTCCGGGACTAGCATCCGACAATGAGCAGTTCTTC.

This sequence joins TRBV4-1 and TRBJ2-3; D not resolved. The length of the CDR3 is 12 residues. Germline assignment: CDR1 MGHRA and CDR2 YSYEKL. Trimming cost V 4 bases and J 2 bases, with 4 bases left between them. The DNA of the CDR3 is TGCGCCAGCAGCCCATTCACAGATACGCAGTATTTT. This codes for CASSPFTDTQYF.

V and J are TRBV9 and TRBJ2-3, with TRBD2 matching over 9 bases. V lost 5 bases, J lost 2 bases, and 18 bases stayed unmatched. Germline CDR1 and CDR2: SGDLS and YYNGEE. The CDR3 consists of 19 residues. The CDR3 DNA sequence: TGTGCCAGCAGGTTTGGGGGCTGGTTAGCGGGGGTCCTCACAGATACGCAGTATTTT. Protein: CASRFGGWLAGVLTDTQYF.

The genes are TRBV6-6 and TRBJ1-1, with D perhaps TRBD1 (5 bases). Trimming pared 7 bases from V and 2 bases from J, leaving 14 bases between. This CDR3 is built from 14 residues. The germline V gene has CDR1 MNHNY and CDR2 SVGAGI (reference sequence). CDR3 residues: CASNEGRGNTEAFF. The CDR3 nucleotides are TGTGCCAGCAACGAGGGGCGGGGAAACACTGAAGCTTTCTTT.

The J gene is TRBJ1-4, the V gene TRBV30; TRBD1 matches at 8 bases. V shed 5 bases and J 6 bases; nucleotides not matched to a gene: 8. The CDR3 spans 14 residues. Germline lookup yields CDR1 GTSNPN and CDR2 SVGIG (reference sequence). The CDR3 sequence: CAWSGQGIDEKLFF. For the CDR3, the DNA is TGTGCCTGGTCCGGACAGGGCATAGATGAAAAACTGTTTTTT.

The CDR3 DNA is TGTGCCAGCAGCCCGTGGGGCTACACTGAAGCTTTCTTT. The encoded protein is CASSPWGYTEAFF. The chain recombines TRBV5-4 with TRBJ1-1; TRBD1 might be the D (5 bases). CDR3 size: 13 residues. Germline V gene lookup returns CDR1 SGHNT and CDR2 YYREEE (reference sequence). The ends were cut back, 4 bases at V and 3 bases at J, with 10 bases in the middle.

The CDR3 region is CASSLARGWDTEAFF. The CDR3, as DNA: TGTGCCAGCAGCTTGGCTCGCGGGTGGGACACTGAAGCTTTCTTT. The J gene is TRBJ1-1, the V gene TRBV5-4; D gene uncertain. The CDR3 length is 15 residues. Trimming removed 0 bases from V and 3 bases from J, with 12 bases in between. The germline V gene has CDR1 SGHNT and CDR2 YYREEE (reference sequence).

This clone was observed a few times. V gene TRBV28 combines with J gene TRBJ2-7, with a weak D call TRBD2 (6 bases). Germline V gives CDR1 MDHEN, CDR2 SYDVKM. CDR3 length: 14 residues. The V gene lost 6 bases and the J gene lost 3 bases, with 15 bases spanning the gap. This CDR3 reads CASSWRGGYYEQYF. The CDR3 DNA is TGTGCCAGCAGCTGGAGGGGCGGTTACTACGAGCAGTACTTC.

The rearrangement uses TRBV18 and TRBJ2-5; 8 nucleotides align to TRBD1. V trimming: 1 base; J trimming: 5 bases; junction bases outside the gene matches: 3. The CDR3 is 14 amino acids. CDR1 is KGHSH, CDR2 LQKENI, per germline. The CDR3 sequence: CASSPLDRDETQYF. CDR3 coding DNA: TGTGCCAGCTCACCACTGGACAGGGACGAGACCCAGTACTTC.

The chain carries TRBV18 and TRBJ2-7; 9 positions agree with TRBD2. Germline CDR1 and CDR2: KGHSH and LQKENI. The CDR3 runs to 12 residues. With V trimmed by 8 bases and J by 3 bases, 2 bases remained unmatched. CDR3 bases: TGTGCCAGCAGACTAGCGGACTACGAGCAGTACTTC. It yields the protein CASRLADYEQYF. The full variable domain, rest sourced from reference TRBV18 and TRBJ2-7, is NAGVMQNPRHLVRRRGQEARLRCSPMKGHSHVYWYRQLPEEGLKFMVYLQKENIIDESGMPKERFSAEFPKEGPSILRIQQVVRGDSAAYFCASRLADYEQYFGPGTRLTVT.

The rearrangement uses TRBV10-3 and TRBJ2-1, with D tentatively TRBD1 (6 bases). Germline lookup yields CDR1 ENHRY and CDR2 SYGVKD. This CDR3 has 15 residues. V was clipped by 6 bases and J by 4 bases, with 16 bases between them. Here the CDR3 DNA reads TGTGCCATCAGCAAAGAGACAGGATTATACAATGAGCAGTTCTTC. Protein product: CAISKETGLYNEQFF.

The rearrangement uses TRBV11-2 and TRBJ2-5; 10 bases agree with TRBD1. This CDR3 region has 14 residues. From germline, CDR1 is SGHAT and CDR2 FQNNGV. With V trimmed by 5 bases and J by 5 bases, 5 bases remained unmatched. The CDR3 is CASSARDRGETQYF. DNA of the CDR3: TGTGCCAGCAGCGCCCGGGACAGGGGCGAGACCCAGTACTTC.

The chain combines TRBV11-2 with TRBJ2-4; the match to TRBD2 covers 9 bases. The CDR3 has 17 residues. V lost 5 bases and J lost 0; bases outside the gene matches: 8. CDR1 and CDR2 (germline): SGHAT, FQNNGV. The CDR3 loop is CASSPWTSALAKNIQYF. The CDR3 DNA is TGTGCCAGCAGCCCTTGGACTAGCGCCTTAGCCAAAAACATTCAGTACTTC.

V usage is TRBV5-1 and J usage is TRBJ1-1; D call uncertain. CDR3 length equals 15 residues. CDR1 and CDR2 from the germline V gene are SGHRS and YFSETQ. Trimming removed 6 bases from V and 1 base from J, with 16 bases in between. CDR3 sequence (DNA): TGCGCCAGCAACTCCGTCCACAGACGGAACACTGAAGCTTTCTTT. Protein sequence: CASNSVHRRNTEAFF.

The rearrangement uses TRBV5-1 and TRBJ1-1, with a possible D match to TRBD1 (5 bases). V lost 1 base, J lost 4 bases, and 11 bases lay in between. CDR3 size: 14 residues. Per germline, CDR1 SGHRS and CDR2 YFSETQ. The CDR3 here is CASSLSRVATEAFF. The CDR3 DNA reads TGCGCCAGCAGCTTGAGCAGGGTGGCCACTGAAGCTTTCTTT.

Only a few counts were recorded for this clone. This chain connects TRBV5-1 to TRBJ2-2; no clear D gene. Looked up from germline, CDR1 is SGHRS and CDR2 is YFSETQ. The CDR3 contains 16 residues. Trimming shortened V by 4 bases and J by 1 base, and 14 bases separated the two germline ends. The CDR3 DNA sequence: TGCGCCAGCAGCCCTCTGGCGGAGCTGAACACCGGGGAGCTGTTTTTT. This gives the protein CASSPLAELNTGELFF.

The chain recombines TRBV13 with TRBJ2-1; TRBD1 matches at 9 bases. This CDR3 contains 15 residues. V lost 5 bases to trimming and J lost 5 bases; unmatched junction nucleotides: 7. Germline CDR1 and CDR2: PRHDT and FYEKMQ (reference sequence). The CDR3 DNA sequence: TGTGCCAGCAGCCCGTCCGGGACAGGGAACAATGAGCAGTTCTTC. Protein: CASSPSGTGNNEQFF.

This sequence joins TRBV7-6 and TRBJ2-2, with TRBD2 identical over 11 bases. From germline, CDR1 is SGHVS and CDR2 FNYEAQ. The CDR3 is 16 amino acids. Unmatched junction bases numbered 9, after V lost 5 bases and J lost 7 bases. The CDR3 DNA sequence: TGTGCCAGCAGCCCCGAGGGACTAGCGGTGGTCGGGGAGCTGTTTTTT. Translation: CASSPEGLAVVGELFF. The entire variable domain, with the rest obtained from reference TRBV7-6 and TRBJ2-2, is as follows: GAGVSQSPRYKVTKRGQDVALRCDPISGHVSLYWYRQALGQGPEFLTYFNYEAQQDKSGLPNDRFSAERPEGSISTLTIQRTEQRDSAMYRCASSPEGLAVVGELFFGEGSRLTVL.

The chain employs TRBV18 and TRBJ2-7, with 8 bases aligning to TRBD2. CDR3 length equals 16 residues. With V trimmed by 4 bases and J by 0 bases, 8 bases remained unmatched. Germline V gene sequence: CDR1 KGHSH, CDR2 LQKENI. CDR3 bases: TGTGCCAGCTCACGCGACGGGGGGGCGACCTCCTACGAGCAGTACTTC. Its translation: CASSRDGGATSYEQYF. Complete variable domain (other parts from reference TRBV18 and TRBJ2-7): NAGVMQNPRHLVRRRGQEARLRCSPMKGHSHVYWYRQLPEEGLKFMVYLQKENIIDESGMPKERFSAEFPKEGPSILRIQQVVRGDSAAYFCASSRDGGATSYEQYFGPGTRLTVT.

CDR3 region: CASSTPMRANNEQFF. Here the CDR3 DNA reads TGTGCCAGCAGTACCCCGATGCGGGCGAACAATGAGCAGTTCTTC. The rearrangement links TRBV6-5 to TRBJ2-1; TRBD2 might be the D (5 bases). Germline loops: CDR1 MNHEY, CDR2 SVGAGI. Trimming stripped 5 bases from V and 5 bases from J, with 16 bases between. The CDR3 length is 15 residues.